Presented here are 2 T cell receptor beta chains from one specimen sequenced in a study of T cells in Graves' hyperthyroidism and ophthalmopathy. Amplification targeted TCR beta CDR3 regions from RNA transcripts. The TCR CDR3 was amplified in a first-round RT-PCR using the HTBI primer set. TCRdb re-derived calls from the multiplex PCR reads in MiXCR, one entry per CDR3 protein. The sample lists 500,000 to 550,000 distinct CDR3 sequences, more than 20% occurring once. Material for sequencing was blood. These receptors originate from a man aged 18 to 30 with Graves' hyperthyroidism.

V usage is TRBV6-2 or TRBV6-3 and J usage is TRBJ1-2, with D possibly being TRBD1 (6 bases). V lost 6 bases and J lost 4, with 15 bases in between. Germline CDR1 reads MNHEY; CDR2 reads SVGEGT. This CDR3 is 14 amino acids long. CDR3 DNA: TGTGCCAGCAGAGCCCGGACAGAATCCTATGGCTACACCTTC. It specifies CASRARTESYGYTF.

This clonotype showed up many times. V usage is TRBV12-3 or TRBV12-4 and J usage is TRBJ2-5; 8 bases map to TRBD2. CDR3 size: 14 residues. Losses at the gene ends were 5 bases for V and 4 bases for J; bases not matched to a gene: 6. The CDR3 sequence: CASSPGGVRETQYF. The CDR3 region has the DNA TGTGCCAGCAGTCCCGGGGGGGTGAGAGAGACCCAGTACTTC.